This TCR beta chain was recovered during a study of early T cells in non-severe SARS-CoV-2 infection. About the study: Sequencing targeted bulk RNA from unsorted whole blood, leaving chains unpaired.

Unique molecular identifiers tagged individual cDNA molecules. TCRdb processed the 5' RACE reads anew with MiXCR; each CDR3 protein has one entry. This sample has 60,000 to 65,000 distinct CDR3 sequences, with about 9.3% found just once. This clonotype has ten or more counts. Its specificity is not known. Study conclusions and caveats: Anti-spike CD8 responses were favored by VDJdb matching, which missed private and CD4 specificities.

V was pared by 3 bases and J by 0 bases, with 5 bases of the junction left unmatched. CDR1 MGHRA and CDR2 YSYEKL come from the germline V gene. CDR3 length: 18 amino acids. The V and J genes are TRBV4-1 and TRBJ2-6; 10 bases align to TRBD1. This receptor was obtained from an adult who was a healthcare worker with PCR-confirmed SARS-CoV-2 infection or an uninfected control (not recorded which). Sequencing was carried out using whole blood. This CDR3 is CASSQQTGGVSGANVLTF. The CDR3 DNA sequence: TGCGCCAGCAGCCAGCAGACAGGGGGCGTCTCTGGGGCCAACGTCCTGACTTTC.